This is a list of T cell receptor beta chains from one sample in a study of shared clonotypes between healthy human individuals. The data were produced by immunoSEQ multiplex PCR, yet TCRdb's version contains in-frame clones alone and is incomplete. The sample lists some 1 million clones, roughly 80% occurring once. Source material: memory CD4+ T cells sorted from blood. The receptors here all came from a man aged 18 to 30 in good health. Both conserved end residues are part of each CDR3. The order of the fields is CDR3 protein, CDR3 DNA, CDR3 length, D gene, V gene, clone size, J gene. The D gene is left open where the match is weak. Rows give clone size only sometimes, using once, few, many, or a class for an expanded clone.

CASTDSPLHF	TGTGCCAGTACGGATTCACCCCTCCACTTT	10	.	TRBV19	.	TRBJ1-6
CASSLKTGAGELFF	TGTGCCAGCAGCTTGAAAACAGGGGCCGGGGAGCTGTTTTTT	14	TRBD1	TRBV7-2	.	TRBJ2-2
CASSPDHDEQYF	TGTGCCAGCAGCCCGGACCATGACGAGCAGTACTTC	12	.	TRBV6-5	.	TRBJ2-7
CASSPGLPKTDTQYF	TGTGCCAGCTCACCGGGACTCCCGAAAACAGATACGCAGTATTTT	15	.	TRBV18	.	TRBJ2-3
CASSTGTPQETQYF	TGCGCCAGCAGCACCGGGACCCCCCAAGAGACCCAGTACTTC	14	.	TRBV5-1	.	TRBJ2-5
CASSMGPTTDTQYF	TGTGCCAGTAGTATGGGGCCTACCACAGATACGCAGTATTTT	14	.	TRBV19	.	TRBJ2-3
CASSLSGGPNYGYTF	TGTGCCAGCAGTTTATCGGGGGGACCTAACTATGGCTACACCTTC	15	.	TRBV27	.	TRBJ1-2
CATSRDIRNQETQYF	TGTGCCACCAGCAGAGATATAAGGAACCAAGAGACCCAGTACTTC	15	.	TRBV15	.	TRBJ2-5
CASSLSGRASQETQYF	TGTGCCAGCAGTTTATCGGGCAGGGCTTCGCAAGAGACCCAGTACTTC	16	.	TRBV27	.	TRBJ2-5
CASSIPSTDTQYF	TGTGCCAGTAGTATTCCCAGCACAGATACGCAGTATTTT	13	.	TRBV19	.	TRBJ2-3
CASSGWGPNYGYTF	TGTGCCAGCAGCGGATGGGGGCCTAACTATGGCTACACCTTC	14	.	TRBV5-6	.	TRBJ1-2
CASSPGAETQYF	TGTGCCAGCTCCCCAGGGGCAGAGACCCAGTACTTC	12	.	TRBV18	.	TRBJ2-5
CAWSKREDRGRDTQYF	TGTGCCTGGAGCAAGAGGGAAGACAGGGGGCGCGATACGCAGTATTTT	16	TRBD1	TRBV30	.	TRBJ2-3
CASSLVTGSNYGYTF	TGTGCCAGCAGCTTGGTGACAGGGTCTAACTATGGCTACACCTTC	15	TRBD1	TRBV5-6	many	TRBJ1-2
CASSPREGANYGYTF	TGCGCCAGCAGCCCGAGGGAGGGGGCGAACTATGGCTACACCTTC	15	TRBD1	TRBV4-1	.	TRBJ1-2